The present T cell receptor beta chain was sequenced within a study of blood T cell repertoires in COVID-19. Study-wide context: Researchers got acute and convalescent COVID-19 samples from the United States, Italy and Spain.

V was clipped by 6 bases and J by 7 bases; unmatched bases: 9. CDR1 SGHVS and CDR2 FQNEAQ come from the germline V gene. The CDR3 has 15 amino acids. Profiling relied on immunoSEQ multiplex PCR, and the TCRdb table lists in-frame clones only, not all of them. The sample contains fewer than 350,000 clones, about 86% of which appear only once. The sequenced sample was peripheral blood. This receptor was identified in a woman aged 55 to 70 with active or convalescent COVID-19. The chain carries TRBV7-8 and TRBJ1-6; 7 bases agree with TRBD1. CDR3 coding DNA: TGTGCCAGCAGAGCTGCCGGGACAGAAAATTCACCCCTCCACTTT. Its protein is CASRAAGTENSPLHF.